The 21 T cell receptor beta chains below all came from one sample that was sequenced in a study of blood T cell repertoires in COVID-19. The protocol was immunoSEQ multiplex PCR, while the TCRdb copy is restricted to in-frame clones and leaves out a portion. The sample has fewer than 450,000 clones, more than 70% seen once. The sequenced material came from peripheral blood. All receptors come from a woman between 65 and 79 years old with COVID-19, enrolled during active disease.

This chain connects TRBV6-5 to TRBJ1-1, with a weak D call TRBD1 (6 bases). The CDR3 is 12 residues long. From germline, CDR1 is MNHEY and CDR2 SVGAGI. Trimming stripped 6 bases from V and 8 bases from J, with 13 bases between. CDR3 residues: CASRNFRGEAFF. CDR3 in DNA: TGTGCCAGCAGGAACTTCAGGGGCGAAGCTTTCTTT.

V gene TRBV9 combines with J gene TRBJ1-1; the D gene is possibly TRBD1 (5 bases). V lost 2 bases, J lost 10 bases, and 12 bases lay in between. Germline-derived CDR1 and CDR2 are SGDLS and YYNGEE. The CDR3 runs 12 residues. Written as DNA, the CDR3 is TGTGCCAGCAGCGTTTATCAGGGTCCAGCTTTCTTT. It translates to CASSVYQGPAFF.

The chain employs TRBV7-2 and TRBJ2-5, with 11 bases identical to TRBD2. Germline V gives CDR1 SGHTA, CDR2 FQGNSA. CDR3 length: 15 residues. V was pared by 3 bases and J by 1 base, with 1 base of the junction left unmatched. This CDR3 is CASSFSGGAQETQYF. The CDR3 DNA reads TGTGCCAGCAGCTTTAGCGGGGGGGCCCAAGAGACCCAGTACTTC.

V usage is TRBV29-1 and J usage is TRBJ1-5; the match to TRBD1 covers 8 bases. CDR3 length equals 13 residues. V lost 7 bases to trimming and J lost 6 bases; unmatched junction nucleotides: 8. Germline values: CDR1 SQVTM, CDR2 ANQGSEA. DNA of the CDR3: TGCAGCGCCTTGACAGGGGAAGGTCAGCCCCAGCATTTT. It is translated as CSALTGEGQPQHF.

This clone was detected only a few times. The chain combines TRBV2 with TRBJ2-2; a possible D gene is TRBD1 (5 bases). CDR3 length: 14 residues. The V gene's germline CDR1 is SNHLY and CDR2 FYNNEI. Between the trimmed V and J ends, which lost 7 bases and 4 bases, there was a span of 13 bases. CDR3 DNA: TGTGCCAGCAAAACAGGAGACGGCACCGGGGAGCTGTTTTTT. Translated: CASKTGDGTGELFF.

The V and J genes are TRBV27 and TRBJ2-7; 12 bases are a match to TRBD2. Trimming removed 5 bases from V and 4 bases from J; junction bases left unmatched: 6. Germline assignment: CDR1 MNHEY and CDR2 SMNVEV (reference sequence). The CDR3 is made up of 15 amino acids. CDR3 sequence reads: CASSIGLAGLYEQYF. DNA of the CDR3: TGTGCCAGCAGTATTGGACTAGCGGGGCTTTACGAGCAGTACTTC.

The rearrangement joins TRBV10-1 to TRBJ1-6; 8 bases are a match to TRBD1. The CDR3 is 20 residues long. With 9 bases clipped from V and 0 bases from J, the junction kept 19 bases outside the gene matches. CDR1 and CDR2 (germline): WNHNN, SYGVQD (reference sequence). The CDR3 region is CARYQERDRGSSSYNSPLHF. The DNA for the CDR3 is TGCGCCAGATACCAAGAGAGAGACAGGGGCTCGAGCTCCTATAATTCACCCCTCCACTTT.

The genes are TRBV7-9 and TRBJ1-6; 9 bases map to TRBD1. Germline V gene lookup returns CDR1 SEHNR and CDR2 FQNEAQ (reference sequence). The CDR3 is made up of 14 amino acids. V trimming: 5 bases; J trimming: 10 bases; junction bases outside the gene matches: 6. The CDR3 reads CASSGTGFGSPLHF. Written as DNA, the CDR3 is TGTGCCAGCAGCGGGACAGGGTTCGGATCACCCCTCCACTTT.

This chain connects TRBV4-1 to TRBJ1-1, with unresolved D. Trimming took off 1 base at V and 4 bases at J, with 16 bases between the two ends. The CDR3 totals 16 residues. In germline, CDR1 is MGHRA, CDR2 YSYEKL. The CDR3 is CASSQARDLRGTEAFF. CDR3 DNA: TGCGCCAGCAGCCAAGCCCGCGACCTCCGGGGCACTGAAGCTTTCTTT.

CDR3: CATSDRNARTGYYGYTF. For the CDR3, the DNA is TGTGCCACCAGTGACCGCAACGCCAGGACGGGGTACTATGGCTACACCTTC. V gene TRBV24-1 combines with J gene TRBJ1-2, with D hard to call. Trimming removed 4 bases at V and 3 bases at J, with 20 bases between. The CDR3 loop spans 17 amino acids. Germline V gene data show CDR1 as KGHDR and CDR2 as SFDVKD.

The chain couples TRBV9 to TRBJ1-2, with no clear D. The germline V gene encodes CDR1 SGDLS and CDR2 YYNGEE. V lost 4 bases to trimming and J lost 2 bases, with 18 bases between them. CDR3 length: 16 residues. The CDR3 nucleotides are TGTGCCAGCAGCCCCGGTAGACCCGGGGAGAACTATGGCTACACCTTC. This sequence encodes CASSPGRPGENYGYTF.

V gene TRBV6-1 combines with J gene TRBJ1-1; 7 positions agree with TRBD1. V shed 3 bases and J 3 bases; nucleotides not matched to a gene: 10. Germline V CDR1 and CDR2: MNHNS, SASEGT. The CDR3 has 16 amino acids. The CDR3 DNA reads TGTGCCAGCAGTGAGAGGCCGCAGGGGGTTGACACTGAAGCTTTCTTT. This gives the protein CASSERPQGVDTEAFF.

Worth noting for this clone: Other DNA sequences of this sample code for an identical CDR3. V gene TRBV27 combines with J gene TRBJ1-4; the match to TRBD1 covers 7 bases. The length of the CDR3 is 14 residues. Losses at the gene ends were 3 bases for V and 6 bases for J; bases not matched to a gene: 4. Germline V gives CDR1 MNHEY, CDR2 SMNVEV (reference sequence). The CDR3: CASSFRQGDEKLFF. DNA of the CDR3: TGTGCCAGCAGTTTCCGACAGGGAGATGAAAAACTGTTTTTT. Using reference TRBV27 and TRBJ1-4 for the parts outside the CDR3, the full variable domain is EAQVTQNPRYLITVTGKKLTVTCSQNMNHEYMSWYRQDPGLGLRQIYYSMNVEVTDKGDVPEGYKVSRKEKRNFPLILESPSPNQTSLYFCASSFRQGDEKLFFGSGTQLSVL.

The chain recombines TRBV2 with TRBJ1-2; possibly TRBD1 for D (6 bases). V lost 5 bases to trimming and J lost 0 bases, with 13 bases between them. CDR1 is SNHLY and CDR2 is FYNNEI in the germline V gene. This CDR3 region has 15 residues. The CDR3 nucleotides read TGTGCCAGCAGTCTCCGGGACATAGCTAACTATGGCTACACCTTC. Residues: CASSLRDIANYGYTF.

The rearrangement joins TRBV3-1 (or the pseudogene TRBV3-2) to TRBJ1-2; D is unresolved. The V gene lost 4 bases and the J gene lost 8 bases, with 11 bases spanning the gap. Germline CDR1 reads LGHDT; CDR2 reads YNNKEL (reference sequence). The CDR3 consists of 12 residues. The CDR3 nucleotides read TGTGCCAGCAGCCTCCCTAGCGGAGGCTACACCTTC. Its translation is CASSLPSGGYTF.

This clone is a singleton in its sample. This rearrangement joins TRBV4-1 to TRBJ2-7, with 9 bases identical to TRBD2. CDR3 size: 15 residues. Trimming took 0 bases from V and 3 from J; bases not matched to a gene: 3. The germline gives CDR1 MGHRA, CDR2 YSYEKL. CDR3 DNA: TGCGCCAGCAGCCAAGAGCGGGGGGGCATCTACGAGCAGTACTTC. Protein sequence: CASSQERGGIYEQYF.

The rearrangement joins TRBV30 to TRBJ1-1, with D possibly being TRBD1 (6 bases). Per germline, CDR1 GTSNPN and CDR2 SVGIG (reference sequence). The CDR3 covers 13 residues. Trimming took off 5 bases at V and 4 bases at J, with 14 bases between the two ends. CDR3 bases: TGTGCCTGGGACCAACAGGGTGGCACTGAAGCTTTCTTT. The encoded protein is CAWDQQGGTEAFF.

The chain carries TRBV28 and TRBJ1-3; 10 bases are a match to TRBD1. Germline CDR1 MDHEN, CDR2 SYDVKM. The trim removed 6 bases at V and 1 base at J, leaving 6 bases unmatched. The CDR3 totals 16 residues. DNA for the CDR3: TGTGCCAGCAGCCCTCGACAGGGGGCGTCTGGAAACACCATATATTTT. This gives the protein CASSPRQGASGNTIYF.

The gene calls are TRBV10-3 and TRBJ1-2; D unclear. Germline CDR1 ENHRY, CDR2 SYGVKD. The CDR3 contains 13 residues. V gave up 3 bases and J gave up 3 bases, with 8 bases separating them. CDR3 DNA: TGTGCCATCAGTGACGGCCAGGACTATGGCTACACCTTC. This codes for CAISDGQDYGYTF.

V gene TRBV14 combines with J gene TRBJ1-2; 8 nucleotides align to TRBD1. With V trimmed by 6 bases and J by 5 bases, 8 bases remained unmatched. The V gene's germline CDR1 is SGHDN and CDR2 FVKESK. The CDR3 is 14 amino acids. CDR3 bases: TGTGCCAGCAGACCGACAGGGGCGGGGTATGGCTACACCTTC. Translation: CASRPTGAGYGYTF.

The gene calls are TRBV6-6 and TRBJ1-1; maybe TRBD1 (5 bases). Trimming removed 5 bases at V and 3 bases at J, with 10 bases between. Germline-derived CDR1 and CDR2 are MNHNY and SVGAGI (reference sequence). This CDR3 is 13 amino acids long. The CDR3 here is CASSPLTDTEAFF. DNA of the CDR3: TGTGCCAGCAGTCCATTGACAGACACTGAAGCTTTCTTT.